These T cell receptor beta chains were read from a single sample in a study of T cells in Graves' hyperthyroidism and ophthalmopathy. TCRdb independently ran MiXCR on the multiplex PCR reads; one entry per CDR3 protein. The sample lists roughly 630,000 distinct CDR3 sequences, 15% to 19% occurring once. Source material: blood. The receptors derive from a woman aged 30 to 39 with Graves' hyperthyroidism. The CDR3 runs from the conserved cysteine through the conserved F or W. Each record gives: V gene, D gene, clone size, J gene, CDR3 DNA, CDR3 protein. D genes are given only for firm matches. Only part of the rows carry a size: once, few, many, or a class if the clone is expanded.

>TRBV28|.|many|TRBJ2-7
TGTGCCAGCAGGCCGCAGGGTTACTACGAGCAGTACTTC
CASRPQGYYEQYF
>TRBV27|.|many|TRBJ2-1
TGTGCCAGCAGTTTAAGTGGGAATCACAATGAGCAGTTCTTC
CASSLSGNHNEQFF
>TRBV5-5|.|.|TRBJ1-5
TGTGCCAGCAGCTTGGGACACCTTAGCAATCAGCCCCAGCATTTT
CASSLGHLSNQPQHF
>TRBV11-2|.|many|TRBJ2-3
TGTGCCAGCAGCTTAGATGCGGGGCTGGCAGATACGCAGTATTTT
CASSLDAGLADTQYF
>TRBV12-3/TRBV12-4|.|.|TRBJ1-1
TGTGCCAGCAGTTACAATCGGAACACTGAAGCTTTCTTT
CASSYNRNTEAFF
>TRBV7-6|TRBD2|.|TRBJ2-1
TGTGCCAGCAGCCCCCGGACTAGCGGGGGTTTCTACAATGAGCAGTTCTTC
CASSPRTSGGFYNEQFF
>TRBV7-3|.|.|TRBJ1-1
TGTGCCAGCAGCACCAACAGGGCCACTGAAGCTTTCTTT
CASSTNRATEAFF
>TRBV30|.|many|TRBJ2-2
TGTGCCTGGAGTGCTTTGGGGGCGGGCACCGGGGAGCTGTTTTTT
CAWSALGAGTGELFF
>TRBV20-1|.|many|TRBJ1-5
TGCAGTGCTTCTACCCCTCTGGGGGGTCAGCCCCAGCATTTT
CSASTPLGGQPQHF
>TRBV30|.|.|TRBJ1-6
TGTGCCTGGAGTGTACTTGGGCCTCGGGGATCACCCCTCCACTTT
CAWSVLGPRGSPLHF
>TRBV12-3/TRBV12-4|.|many|TRBJ2-1
TGTGCCAGCAGTGAGAGCGGCAGTGAGCAGTTCTTC
CASSESGSEQFF
>TRBV20-1|TRBD2|few|TRBJ2-5
TGCAGTGCTAGTCCGGGACTAGGTGACCAAGAGACCCAGTACTTC
CSASPGLGDQETQYF
>TRBV20-1|TRBD2|many|TRBJ2-3
TGCAGTGCTGATCTAGCGGGTCCCACAGATACGCAGTATTTT
CSADLAGPTDTQYF
>TRBV19|TRBD1|.|TRBJ2-3
TGTGCCAGTAGTATCGACAGGGTGAGCACAGATACGCAGTATTTT
CASSIDRVSTDTQYF
>TRBV11-2|.|many|TRBJ2-3
TGTGCCAGCAGCGGACGGGACGGCCGGTTGGACACAGATACGCAGTATTTT
CASSGRDGRLDTDTQYF
>TRBV20-1|TRBD1|many|TRBJ1-4
TGCAGTGCTAGAGCAGGGGGGAATGAAAAACTGTTTTTT
CSARAGGNEKLFF
>TRBV11-2|.|few|TRBJ2-1
TGTGCCTGGAGTGTGTCGAGCTCCTACAATGAGCAGTTCTTC
CAWSVSSSYNEQFF
>TRBV20-1|.|.|TRBJ2-7
TGCAGTGCTGGACAGTCCTACGAGCAGTACTTC
CSAGQSYEQYF
>TRBV29-1|TRBD2|.|TRBJ2-3
TGCAGCGTTGAAGTGGTCGGGGGGGACGGAGATACGCAGTATTTT
CSVEVVGGDGDTQYF
>TRBV6-1|TRBD1|many|TRBJ2-7
TGTGCCAGCAGTTGGGGGACAGCCGAGCAGTACTTC
CASSWGTAEQYF
>TRBV29-1|.|few|TRBJ2-3
TGCAGCGGACGGTTGGTCGATACGCAGTATTTT
CSGRLVDTQYF
>TRBV27|.|.|TRBJ1-5
TGTGCCAGCAGTTTGACAGTAGGGGATCAGCCCCAGCATTTT
CASSLTVGDQPQHF
>TRBV20-1|TRBD2|.|TRBJ2-3
TGCAGTGCTAGGGAGACTAGCGGGAGGGCGAGATTGAATACGCAGTATTTT
CSARETSGRARLNTQYF
>TRBV5-1|TRBD2|many|TRBJ2-1
TGCGCCAGCAGCTTGGAGACTAGCGGGAGTGGGAATGAGCAGTTCTTC
CASSLETSGSGNEQFF
>TRBV7-2|TRBD2|many|TRBJ2-1
TGTGCCAGCAGAAGACTAGCGGGGGGCTCTGAGCAGTTCTTC
CASRRLAGGSEQFF
>TRBV2|.|few|TRBJ2-5
TGTGCCAGCAGTGTAGTTAGAGGGGAGACCCAGTGCTTC
CASSVVRGETQCF
>TRBV5-1|.|once|TRBJ1-1
TGCGCCGTCAGCTTGGCGGAGGGGCGCCGGGCCTGGACTGAAGCTTTCTTT
CAVSLAEGRRAWTEAFF
>TRBV7-8|TRBD2|.|TRBJ2-7
TGCGCCAGCAGCCAACCTACTAGCGGGAATCGTTACGAGCAGTACTTC
CASSQPTSGNRYEQYF
>TRBV27|TRBD2|many|TRBJ2-7
TGTGCCAGCAGTTTAATCCTCGGCGGGAGACGAGAAGAGCAGTACTTC
CASSLILGGRREEQYF
>TRBV6-5|.|.|TRBJ2-1
TGTGCCAGCAGTTACTCCCAGGTAGTAGCGGAGTACAATGAGCAGTTCTTC
CASSYSQVVAEYNEQFF
>TRBV18|.|few|TRBJ2-7
TGTGCCAGCTCACCATATAATAGCTACGAGCAGTACTTC
CASSPYNSYEQYF
>TRBV7-2|.|many|TRBJ1-5
TGTGCCAGCAGCTTAGCGGTGATGAGTAAGCGGCCCCAGCATTTT
CASSLAVMSKRPQHF
>TRBV28|.|few|TRBJ1-6
TGTGCCAGCAGTTTCACCGGGACTGGCCTAAATTCACCCCTCCACTTT
CASSFTGTGLNSPLHF
>TRBV7-2|.|many|TRBJ2-7
TGTGCCAGCAGCCAAAGTGGCTCCGGGTACGAGCAGTACTTC
CASSQSGSGYEQYF
>TRBV3-1|.|many|TRBJ1-2
TGTGCCAGCAGCCTTGGACAGGGCTACACCTTC
CASSLGQGYTF
>TRBV20-1|.|few|TRBJ1-5
TGCAGTGCTAGAGGTTCCGGGGGAGGGCAGCCCCAGCATTTT
CSARGSGGGQPQHF
>TRBV20-1|TRBD2|.|TRBJ2-1
TGCAGTGCTAGTGCTAGCGGGGAATACAATGAGCAGTTCTTC
CSASASGEYNEQFF
>TRBV2|.|many|TRBJ2-3
TGTGCCAGCAGTAAATACGCCAGGCCCGGCACAGATACGCAGTATTTT
CASSKYARPGTDTQYF
>TRBV11-2|.|many|TRBJ2-5
TGTGCCAGCAGGACTTTAGCGTATGCGACCCAGTACTTC
CASRTLAYATQYF
>TRBV20-1|TRBD1|many|TRBJ1-2
TGCAGTGCTCCACAGGGGGCGGACTATGGCTACACCTTC
CSAPQGADYGYTF
>TRBV24-1|.|.|TRBJ1-2
TGTGCCACCAGCCACGGATCCACGGTGGTCGGCTACACCTTC
CATSHGSTVVGYTF
>TRBV7-6|.|.|TRBJ1-4
TGTGCCAGCAGCTTAAACCTAGCAACTAATGAAAAACTGTTTTTT
CASSLNLATNEKLFF